A single T cell receptor (beta chain) is shown here with its context. Its cognate antigen is unknown. Patients picked for sequencing had shown CD8+CD57+ cell expansion detected by flow cytometry. Each patient carried a diagnosis of severe acquired aplastic anemia. Blood sampling was performed on the patients, and none of them had received therapy by then. The V gene lost 0 bases and the J gene lost 2 bases, with 12 bases spanning the gap. CDR1 is SGHDT and CDR2 is YYEEEE in the germline V gene. The CDR3 loop spans 15 amino acids. It was genomic DNA that served as the template for profiling TCR beta VDJ and CDR3. In TCRdb, the reads were re-called with MiXCR into one record per CDR3 protein. The data contain 450,000 to 550,000 distinct CDR3 sequences, over 25% of them singletons. The sample is drawn from a study of CD8+CD57+ T cells in acquired aplastic anemia. The overall study: The study obtained an average of roughly 2.9 ug of DNA from sorted CD4+ and CD8+ cells. Regarding the study as a whole: Some 31 shared CD8+ CDR3s appeared highly expressed within patients' immunodominant clones.

This clonotype was sampled from a human donor with aplastic anemia. The sample consisted of sorted CD4+, CD8+, or CD8+CD57+ T cells (not recorded which) from PBMCs. The chain links TRBV5-6 to TRBJ2-7, with no clear D. CDR3 bases: TGTGCCAGCAGCTTGGGGCCCTGGAAGGCCTACGAGCAGTACTTC. Translation gives CASSLGPWKAYEQYF.